This T cell receptor (beta chain) was sequenced for a study of cytomegalovirus exposure and HLA in healthy donors. The primer mix had 60 Vbeta and 13 Jbeta primers. Profiling relied on immunoSEQ multiplex PCR, and the TCRdb table lists in-frame clones only, not all of them. The data show more than 95,000 clones, around 80% seen once. The germline V gene has CDR1 SEHNR and CDR2 FQNEAQ (reference sequence). V was pared by 6 bases and J by 2 bases, with 12 bases of the junction left unmatched. This CDR3 is 19 amino acids long. This clone appeared a few times. The clonotype originates from a woman aged 18-35 years in good health and CMV-seropositive. Source material: PBMCs. The V gene is TRBV7-9, the J gene TRBJ1-6, with 11 positions matching TRBD1. DNA of the CDR3: TGTGCCAGCAGGTCCTTCGGGACAGGGGGTAGCCCCTATAATTCACCCCTCCACTTT. Its translation is CASRSFGTGGSPYNSPLHF.